This is a list of T cell receptor beta chains from one sample in a study of T-cell reconstitution after alpha-beta-depleted transplantation in children. TCRdb processed the PCR reads anew with MiXCR; each CDR3 protein has one entry. The sample lists a few hundred thousand distinct CDR3 sequences, more than 10% seen once, with 4.3% in the top ten. Sequences were derived from PBMCs, sampled from the stem cell graft. The source of these receptors is a human donor who donated a stem cell graft to a child with Fanconi anemia. Both conserved end residues are part of each CDR3. D genes are given only for firm matches. Size values are once, few and many counts, or a class for expanded clones, and some rows have none.

D gene	V gene	J gene	clone size	CDR3 protein	CDR3 DNA
.	TRBV11-2	TRBJ2-7	.	CASSLDVSQGTLEQYF	TGTGCCAGCAGCTTAGATGTCAGCCAGGGTACTCTGGAGCAGTACTTC
.	TRBV3-1	TRBJ1-2	many	CASSQAQLTYGYTF	TGTGCCAGCAGCCAAGCGCAGCTTACCTATGGCTACACCTTC
TRBD1	TRBV5-1	TRBJ2-3	many	CASSRGQVQGEYF	TGCGCCAGCAGCAGGGGACAGGTTCAAGGGGAGTATTTT
.	TRBV5-5	TRBJ2-3	many	CASSSDTYTDTQYF	TGTGCCAGCAGCTCGGACACCTACACAGATACGCAGTATTTT
.	TRBV12-3/TRBV12-4	TRBJ2-2	many	CASSLMTGRTGELFF	TGTGCCAGCAGTTTAATGACAGGACGCACCGGGGAGCTGTTTTTT
TRBD2	TRBV20-1	TRBJ2-3	.	CSAPTLWTSGGYTDTQYF	TGCAGTGCCCCTACTCTTTGGACTAGCGGGGGTTACACAGATACGCAGTATTTT
.	TRBV6-1	TRBJ1-1	few	CASSEETVNTEAFF	TGTGCCAGCAGTGAAGAGACGGTGAACACTGAAGCTTTCTTT
.	TRBV7-9	TRBJ1-1	many	CASTLMGGTNTEAFF	TGTGCCAGCACTCTTATGGGAGGGACGAACACTGAAGCTTTCTTT
.	TRBV5-1	TRBJ2-1	.	CASSVDRTYNEQFF	TGCGCCAGCAGCGTGGACAGAACCTACAATGAGCAGTTCTTC
.	TRBV10-3	TRBJ1-1	.	CAIRRETEAFF	TGTGCCATCAGAAGGGAAACTGAAGCTTTCTTT
.	TRBV19	TRBJ1-5	few	CASSTHPLDQPQHF	TGTGCCAGTAGCACACACCCTTTGGATCAGCCCCAGCATTTT
TRBD2	TRBV11-2	TRBJ2-3	many	CASSFEGSGDITDTQYF	TGTGCCAGCAGCTTTGAGGGTAGCGGGGACATCACAGATACGCAGTATTTT
TRBD1	TRBV28	TRBJ1-4	many	CASTSQGFKEKLFF	TGTGCCAGCACCTCACAGGGGTTTAAAGAAAAACTGTTTTTT
.	TRBV20-1	TRBJ2-7	once	CSAAYPGTPSYEQYF	TGCAGTGCTGCCTATCCCGGGACACCTTCCTACGAGCAGTACTTC
TRBD1	TRBV10-3	TRBJ2-5	many	CAISAKQGTETQYF	TGTGCCATCAGTGCTAAACAGGGGACGGAGACCCAGTACTTC
.	TRBV6-5	TRBJ1-4	.	CASRPGSSEEKLFF	TGTGCCAGCCGGCCCGGGAGTTCGGAAGAAAAACTGTTTTTT
TRBD2	TRBV6-4	TRBJ2-2	.	CASSQPTSGGPFANTGELFF	TGTGCCAGCAGCCAACCTACTAGCGGGGGGCCGTTCGCGAACACCGGGGAGCTGTTTTTT
.	TRBV20-1	TRBJ1-4	few	CSARRPGATNEKLFF	TGCAGTGCCCGACGCCCAGGCGCAACTAATGAAAAACTGTTTTTT
TRBD1	TRBV5-1	TRBJ2-1	few	CASSSTGAEFNEQFF	TGCGCCAGCAGCTCGACAGGGGCGGAGTTCAATGAGCAGTTCTTC
.	TRBV6-2/TRBV6-3	TRBJ2-7	.	CAGNTGGARQYF	TGTGCCGGCAACACTGGGGGGGCCCGGCAGTACTTC
.	TRBV5-1	TRBJ1-2	.	CASSLSGTLYGYTF	TGCGCCAGCAGTTTAAGCGGCACCCTTTATGGCTACACCTTC
.	TRBV20-1	TRBJ1-2	few	CSAIHRGIYGYTF	TGCAGTGCTATTCATCGGGGAATATATGGCTACACCTTC
TRBD1	TRBV12-3/TRBV12-4	TRBJ2-3	many	CASSPTGGLFQYF	TGTGCCAGCAGTCCCACAGGGGGCCTCTTTCAGTATTTT
.	TRBV9	TRBJ2-2	.	CASSVGGQYGELFF	TGTGCCAGCAGCGTAGGTGGGCAATATGGGGAGCTGTTTTTT
.	TRBV7-8	TRBJ1-4	.	CASSFGLGLATNEKLFF	TGTGCCAGCAGCTTCGGACTGGGGCTTGCAACTAATGAAAAACTGTTTTTT
.	TRBV2	TRBJ2-1	few	CASSGSSSYNEQFF	TGTGCCAGCAGTGGGAGTAGTTCCTACAATGAGCAGTTCTTC